These 17 T cell receptor beta chains came from one sample sequenced in a study of spatial heterogeneity in lung cancer. TCRdb recomputed calls from the 5' RACE reads with MiXCR, one row per CDR3 protein. The sample carries 35,000 to 55,000 distinct CDR3 sequences, around 13% recorded once. Specified time point: sample taken at primary tumor resection. Unsorted whole RNA from tumor, nontumor lung or frozen PBMC underwent sequencing. Sample: PBMCs, taken at surgery. The receptors were sampled from a male donor with early-stage non-small cell lung cancer.

This clonotype appeared a few times. This chain links TRBV5-6 with TRBJ1-4; TRBD1 is a possible D gene (5 bases). The CDR3 totals 15 residues. Germline loops: CDR1 SGHDT, CDR2 YYEEEE. The V gene lost 6 bases and the J gene lost 0 bases, with 12 bases spanning the gap. This chain's CDR3 is CASTTTGATNEKLFF. The CDR3 DNA sequence: TGTGCCAGCACCACTACGGGGGCAACTAATGAAAAACTGTTTTTT.

This clonotype was recorded many times. The chain combines TRBV5-1 with TRBJ2-3; a weak D match, TRBD2 (6 bases). CDR3 length: 15 amino acids. V shed 4 bases and J shed 5 bases, with 17 bases lying between them. In germline, CDR1 is SGHRS, CDR2 YFSETQ. The CDR3 region is CASSPGLPSIDTQYF. CDR3 DNA: TGCGCCAGCAGCCCAGGACTACCAAGTATAGATACGCAGTATTTT.

This chain joins TRBV7-2 and TRBJ1-6; perhaps TRBD1 as D (5 bases). CDR3 size: 13 residues. Per germline, CDR1 SGHTA and CDR2 FQGNSA. Trimming removed 5 bases from V and 7 bases from J, with 9 bases in between. The CDR3 DNA reads TGTGCCAGCAGCGTTTCAGGGAATTCACCCCTCCACTTT. Amino acid sequence: CASSVSGNSPLHF.

The rearrangement uses TRBV6-1 and TRBJ2-7, with 10 positions matching TRBD2. V gave up 2 bases and J gave up 6 bases; unmatched junction bases: 10. The germline V gene has CDR1 MNHNS and CDR2 SASEGT. The length of the CDR3 is 16 residues. The CDR3 nucleotides read TGTGCCAGCAGTGAAACCCTGAGCGGGGGGGCCGGCGAGCAGTACTTC. Amino acid sequence: CASSETLSGGAGEQYF.

This clonotype turned up a few times. The chain links TRBV7-2 to TRBJ2-2; 9 nucleotides align to TRBD2. The length of the CDR3 is 17 residues. Germline V gene data show CDR1 as SGHTA and CDR2 as FQGNSA. Trimming at V came to 7 bases and at J to 6 bases, leaving 15 bases not matched to a gene. Here the CDR3 reads CASIPRIAGAGAGELFF. The CDR3 bases are TGTGCCAGCATCCCTAGGATAGCGGGAGCAGGGGCCGGGGAGCTGTTTTTT.

This clonotype was counted a few times. The genes are TRBV6-1 and TRBJ1-5, with TRBD1 identical over 7 bases. Losses at the gene ends were 7 bases for V and 0 bases for J; bases not matched to a gene: 9. The V gene's germline CDR1 is MNHNS and CDR2 SASEGT. This CDR3 is built from 16 residues. CDR3 sequence (DNA): TGTGCCAGCACTTCCGGACAGGAGCTTAGCAATCAGCCCCAGCATTTT. This translates into CASTSGQELSNQPQHF.

The gene calls are TRBV6-5 and TRBJ2-5; 7 bases agree with TRBD1. Germline loops: CDR1 MNHEY, CDR2 SVGAGI. Trimming took 6 bases from V and 4 from J; bases not matched to a gene: 5. The CDR3 is 13 amino acids. The CDR3 protein is CASSPDRRETQYF. CDR3 sequence (DNA): TGTGCCAGCAGCCCGGACAGGCGAGAGACCCAGTACTTC.

This clonotype was recorded at least ten times. The rearrangement uses TRBV11-2 and TRBJ2-5; D remains unclear. Trimming took 5 bases from V and 5 from J, leaving 15 bases between them. Looked up from germline, CDR1 is SGHAT and CDR2 is FQNNGV. This CDR3 region has 14 residues. The CDR3 protein is CASSPSTLGETQYF. CDR3 in DNA: TGTGCCAGCAGCCCATCGACTCTCGGGGAGACCCAGTACTTC.

This clonotype was seen a few times. A read error may account for a junction end that differs from germline. The chain recombines TRBV7-7 with TRBJ2-2; 8 bases align to TRBD2. CDR3 length: 15 residues. Per the germline V gene, CDR1 is SSHAT and CDR2 is FNYEAQ (reference sequence). CDR3 amino acids: CASSFTSGGTGELFF. Here the CDR3 DNA reads TGTGCTAGCAGCTTCACTAGCGGTGGCACCGGGGAGCTGTTTTTT.

This sequence joins TRBV20-1 and TRBJ2-7; maybe TRBD1 (5 bases). The CDR3 loop spans 12 amino acids. Germline V lookup: CDR1 DFQATT, CDR2 SNEGSKA (reference sequence). DNA of the CDR3: TGCAGCCATAGGGCAGGGTCCTACGAGCAGTACTTC. This codes for CSHRAGSYEQYF.

This clonotype was counted ten times or more. The genes are TRBV10-3 and TRBJ2-3; 9 bases agree with TRBD1. CDR3 length: 12 amino acids. Germline lookup yields CDR1 ENHRY and CDR2 SYGVKD. V shed 8 bases and J 3 bases; nucleotides not matched to a gene: 0. CDR3 sequence reads: CAIGTGTDTQYF. The CDR3 region has the DNA TGTGCCATCGGGACAGGGACAGATACGCAGTATTTT.

This clonotype was counted a few times. The chain uses TRBV12-3 or TRBV12-4 and TRBJ2-7; 10 bases agree with TRBD1. Unmatched junction bases numbered 4, after V lost 7 bases and J lost 4 bases. The CDR3 runs to 13 residues. Here the CDR3 reads CASMRTGGYEQYF. The DNA for the CDR3 is TGTGCCAGCATGAGGACAGGGGGTTACGAGCAGTACTTC.

The DNA of the CDR3 is TGTGCCAGCAGTCGAGCGGGCGGAGAGACCCAGTACTTC. Translated, it gives CASSRAGGETQYF. The chain couples TRBV21-1 to TRBJ2-5; the D segment call TRBD2 is taken from the table without a DNA check. TRBV21-1 is shown as a pseudogene. CDR3 size: 13 residues.

This clonotype was seen once. At one end the junction does not follow the germline gene, possibly because of a read error. The chain carries TRBV27 and TRBJ2-3, with D maybe TRBD2 (5 bases). Germline CDR1 reads MNHEY; CDR2 reads SMNVEV (reference sequence). The CDR3 runs 15 residues. The CDR3 loop is CASSLNRGDTDTKYF. CDR3 DNA sequence: TGTGCCAGCAGTTTAAACCGGGGAGACACAGATACGAAGTATTTT.

The CDR3 DNA follows: TGTGCCAGCAGCCCGGGGATTGATCAGCCCCAGCATTTT. Translated: CASSPGIDQPQHF. The V and J genes are TRBV7-8 and TRBJ1-5; D unresolved. Trimming stripped 5 bases from V and 5 bases from J, with 10 bases between. Germline V lookup: CDR1 SGHVS, CDR2 FQNEAQ. The CDR3 contains 13 residues.

This clonotype was seen only a few times. The chain recombines TRBV3-1 with TRBJ2-7; 7 bases align to TRBD1. CDR1 LGHDT and CDR2 YNNKEL come from the germline V gene (reference sequence). The trim removed 4 bases at V and 3 bases at J, leaving 6 bases unmatched. CDR3 size: 14 residues. CDR3: CASSRGTVVYEQYF. CDR3 DNA sequence: TGTGCCAGCAGCCGAGGGACAGTAGTCTACGAGCAGTACTTC.

This clonotype was counted many times. J is TRBJ2-7 and V is TRBV9, with 10 bases fitting TRBD2. V lost 4 bases to trimming and J lost 3 bases; unmatched junction nucleotides: 7. Per germline, CDR1 SGDLS and CDR2 YYNGEE. This CDR3 spans 15 amino acids. The CDR3 bases are TGTGCCAGCAGCTCGGACGGACTAGCGGACTACGAGCAGTACTTC. It translates to CASSSDGLADYEQYF.